One TCR beta chain is described in this entry. Its antigen is unidentified. This CDR3 region has 14 residues. Germline V lookup: CDR1 SGHVS, CDR2 FQNEAQ. V lost 6 bases to trimming and J lost 6 bases, with 15 bases between them. The isolated RNA, all of it, was reverse transcribed, so expressed TCRB transcripts were what got sequenced. The read count averaged around 3.6 million across naive, central memory and regulatory T cell samples. Here immunoSEQ multiplex PCR was the method, and the copy in TCRdb shows in-frame clones only, minus some. The table has about 900,000 clones, about a sixth seen once. The data belong to a study of beta chain features in type 1 diabetes. Findings and limits, study-wide: Equally in patients and controls, PCR might preferentially amplify shorter templates.

This receptor was identified in a woman between 18 and 29 years old in good health. The genes are TRBV7-8 and TRBJ1-5, with a weak D call TRBD1 (6 bases). The material sequenced was naive CD4+ T cells from blood. CDR3: CASRPTGSGQPQHF. The CDR3 region has the DNA TGTGCCAGCAGACCTACAGGGAGCGGTCAGCCCCAGCATTTT.